Listed here are 29 T cell receptor beta chains from one sample, sequenced in a study of blood T cell repertoires in COVID-19. Sequenced by immunoSEQ multiplex PCR; TCRdb stores in-frame clones only, minus some. This table has approximately 250,000 clones, approximately 88% appearing once. Sample: PBMCs or T cells enriched from blood (not recorded which). Every receptor here comes from a woman aged 30 to 39 who had recovered from COVID-19.

This clone has a single count. The rearrangement joins TRBV7-6 to TRBJ2-2, with 8 nucleotides matching TRBD2. Per germline, CDR1 SGHVS and CDR2 FNYEAQ. This CDR3 spans 16 amino acids. The ends lost 5 bases at V and 2 bases at J; junction bases unmatched: 7. The CDR3: CASSRPGGYNTGELFF. The CDR3 coding sequence is TGTGCCAGCAGCCGTCCGGGGGGGTACAACACCGGGGAGCTGTTTTTT.

The V and J genes are TRBV13 and TRBJ2-7; 7 nucleotides line up with TRBD1. Germline CDR1 and CDR2: PRHDT and FYEKMQ (reference sequence). This CDR3 has 15 residues. The junction had 3 bases not matched to a gene; V was cut back by 1 base and J by 0 bases. CDR3 sequence reads: CASSLVQGSSYEQYF. DNA for the CDR3: TGTGCCAGCAGCTTAGTACAGGGGAGCTCCTACGAGCAGTACTTC.

CDR3 DNA: TGTGCCAGCAGCCGCCCGGGAGGTAACATTCAGTACTTC. This codes for CASSRPGGNIQYF. The chain couples TRBV7-2 to TRBJ2-4, with 7 positions matching TRBD2. Germline trimming cut 5 bases from V and 7 bases from J; bases unmatched to any gene: 5. The CDR3 loop spans 13 amino acids. The V gene's germline CDR1 is SGHTA and CDR2 FQGNSA.

This chain joins TRBV19 and TRBJ1-2; 7 positions agree with TRBD1. Germline V gene sequence: CDR1 LNHDA, CDR2 SQIVND (reference sequence). CDR3 length: 16 residues. With V trimmed by 3 bases and J by 0 bases, 7 bases remained unmatched. The CDR3 DNA is TGTGCCAGTAGTATTGATACAGGGGTAGCTAACTATGGCTACACCTTC. This sequence encodes CASSIDTGVANYGYTF.

This clone is a singleton in its sample. The chain carries TRBV27 and TRBJ2-4; possible D gene TRBD1, 6 bases. CDR3 length equals 14 residues. Trimming shortened V by 6 bases and J by 3 bases, and 12 bases separated the two germline ends. Germline V lookup: CDR1 MNHEY, CDR2 SMNVEV (reference sequence). The CDR3 nucleotides are TGTGCCAGCAGCCATACAGGGTTCAAAAACATTCAGTACTTC. It is translated as CASSHTGFKNIQYF.

The chain combines TRBV6-5 with TRBJ1-2; D remains unclear. Trimming took 5 bases from V and 4 from J, leaving 17 bases between them. Germline V gene data show CDR1 as MNHEY and CDR2 as SVGAGI. The CDR3 is 15 residues long. The CDR3 nucleotides read TGTGCCAGCAGTCAGCGGACTCCCGGACTCTATGGCTACACCTTC. This gives the protein CASSQRTPGLYGYTF.

The chain recombines TRBV6-5 with TRBJ2-1; D is unclear. Between the trimmed V and J ends, which lost 8 bases and 0 bases, there was a span of 8 bases. CDR3 size: 13 residues. Germline V gives CDR1 MNHEY, CDR2 SVGAGI. For the CDR3, the DNA is TGTGCCAGCGACTTAAGCTCCTACAATGAGCAGTTCTTC. Translated: CASDLSSYNEQFF.

CDR3 protein: CASSPSPLAGGYNEQFF. CDR3 nucleotides: TGTGCCAGCAGTCCTAGCCCACTAGCGGGAGGCTACAATGAGCAGTTCTTC. This chain links TRBV6-4 with TRBJ2-1; 12 nucleotides align to TRBD2. CDR1 MRHNA and CDR2 SNTAGT come from the germline V gene. J gave up 3 bases and V 5 bases, and 8 bases lay outside the gene matches. This CDR3 region has 17 residues.

CDR3 nucleotides: TGTGCCAGCAGCGTGGACAGCAAGGGGTATGGCTACACCTTC. It is translated as CASSVDSKGYGYTF. The chain combines TRBV5-6 with TRBJ1-2; tentatively, D is TRBD1 (6 bases). The CDR3 consists of 14 residues. In germline, CDR1 is SGHDT, CDR2 YYEEEE. Trimming left V 4 bases short and J 5 bases short, with 15 bases between.

The CDR3 region is CASSLIPSGELFF. The CDR3 region has the DNA TGTGCCAGCAGCTTAATTCCGTCCGGGGAGCTGTTTTTT. This chain joins TRBV11-1 and TRBJ2-2; D gene ambiguous. V was cut by 2 bases and J by 6 bases, with 7 bases left in between. Germline assignment: CDR1 SGHAT and CDR2 FQDESV (reference sequence). The CDR3 extends over 13 amino acids.

The chain links TRBV29-1 to TRBJ2-5, with D perhaps matching TRBD2 (6 bases). V lost 7 bases to trimming and J lost 1 base, with 10 bases between them. Germline CDR1 and CDR2: SQVTM and ANQGSEA. The CDR3 loop spans 12 amino acids. CDR3 DNA: TGCAGCGCAGGAGGGGCCCAAGAGACCCAGTACTTC. This translates into CSAGGAQETQYF. Supplemented by reference TRBV29-1 and TRBJ2-5, the full variable domain reads SAVISQKPSRDICQRGTSLTIQCQVDSQVTMMFWYRQQPGQSLTLIATANQGSEATYESGFVIDKFPISRPNLTFSTLTVSNMSPEDSSIYLCSAGGAQETQYFGPGTRLLVL.

This rearrangement joins TRBV5-5 to TRBJ1-1, with 7 bases identical to TRBD1. The ends lost 3 bases at V and 6 bases at J; junction bases unmatched: 5. The CDR3 extends over 13 amino acids. Germline V gene sequence: CDR1 SGHKS, CDR2 YYEKEE (reference sequence). CDR3 region: CASSSLDRSEAFF. The CDR3 DNA is TGTGCCAGCAGCTCCCTGGACAGGTCTGAAGCTTTCTTT.

The chain is built from TRBV5-1 and TRBJ1-5; 10 bases line up with TRBD1. The CDR3 has 15 amino acids. Germline CDR1 SGHRS, CDR2 YFSETQ. Trimming cost V 2 bases and J 14 bases; bases outside gene matches: 13. CDR3 in DNA: TGCGCCAGCAGCTTCTCACCGGGACAGGGGCTAGGAAAGCATTTT. As protein: CASSFSPGQGLGKHF.

This clone was counted a few times. The genes are TRBV28 and TRBJ2-7, with TRBD1 as a possible D gene (6 bases). The CDR3 has 15 residues. Between the trimmed V and J ends, which lost 5 bases and 6 bases, there was a span of 20 bases. Per germline, CDR1 MDHEN and CDR2 SYDVKM. The CDR3 nucleotides are TGTGCCAGCAGTCCCTGGGGGCGGCGCGCCGGCGAGCAGTACTTC. Translation gives CASSPWGRRAGEQYF.

The genes are TRBV5-4 and TRBJ2-1; D is unclear. The CDR3 is 12 amino acids. The germline gives CDR1 SGHNT, CDR2 YYREEE (reference sequence). Between the trimmed V and J ends, which lost 0 bases and 9 bases, there was a span of 7 bases. CDR3 residues: CASSLDGGEQFF. The CDR3 coding sequence is TGTGCCAGCAGCTTGGATGGCGGTGAGCAGTTCTTC.

The chain links TRBV28 to TRBJ2-7; a weak D match, TRBD2 (5 bases). Germline lookup yields CDR1 MDHEN and CDR2 SYDVKM. V lost 5 bases, J lost 6 bases, and 14 bases lay in between. The CDR3 runs to 13 residues. CDR3 amino acids: CASSTTMVREQYF. The CDR3 DNA reads as TGTGCCAGCAGTACGACTATGGTTCGCGAGCAGTACTTC.

The V and J genes are TRBV9 and TRBJ2-3; D is perhaps TRBD2 (5 bases). The CDR3 length is 14 residues. With 3 bases removed from V and 8 bases from J, the gap between germline ends came to 16 bases. CDR1 SGDLS and CDR2 YYNGEE come from the germline V gene. This CDR3 is CASSAPGDGTTQYF. CDR3 coding DNA: TGTGCCAGCAGCGCTCCCGGGGATGGAACTACGCAGTATTTT. The full variable domain, with the rest looked up from reference TRBV9 and TRBJ2-3, is DSGVTQTPKHLITATGQRVTLRCSPRSGDLSVYWYQQSLDQGLQFLIQYYNGEERAKGNILERFSAQQFPDLHSELNLSSLELGDSALYFCASSAPGDGTTQYFGPGTRLTVL.

The V and J genes are TRBV7-3 and TRBJ1-2; D possibly corresponds to TRBD1 (5 bases). This CDR3 has 14 residues. Per germline, CDR1 SGHTA and CDR2 FQGTGA. This chain's CDR3 is CAPPGGKSLVGYTF. The DNA for the CDR3 is TGTGCTCCCCCCGGGGGTAAATCGCTCGTGGGCTACACCTTC.

The CDR3 bases are TGTGCCAGCAGCCTCCCGACTAGCGGGGGGATCCGGGAGCTGTTTTTT. This translates into CASSLPTSGGIRELFF. The chain joins TRBV14 to TRBJ2-2, with 13 nucleotides matching TRBD2. The length of the CDR3 is 16 residues. The germline V gene has CDR1 SGHDN and CDR2 FVKESK. The J segment lost 9 bases and the V segment lost 4 bases, leaving 8 bases of the junction unmatched.

The CDR3 DNA sequence: TGTGCCAGCAACCCTTGGGGCAGCGGGGAAAAACTGTTTTTT. It specifies CASNPWGSGEKLFF. J is TRBJ1-4 and V is TRBV7-9; D is perhaps TRBD1 (5 bases). V lost 7 bases to trimming and J lost 8 bases, with 17 bases between them. In germline, CDR1 is SEHNR, CDR2 FQNEAQ (reference sequence). CDR3 length equals 14 residues. Full variable domain (rest looked up from reference TRBV7-9 and TRBJ1-4): DTGVSQNPRHKITKRGQNVTFRCDPISEHNRLYWYRQTLGQGPEFLTYFQNEAQLEKSRLLSDRFSAERPKGSFSTLEIQRTEQGDSAMYLCASNPWGSGEKLFFGSGTQLSVL.

This chain's CDR3 is CASSIVGGFGQGRMDEQYF. CDR3 nucleotides: TGTGCCAGTAGTATAGTAGGGGGATTCGGACAGGGGAGGATGGACGAGCAGTACTTC. This rearrangement joins TRBV19 to TRBJ2-7; 9 positions match TRBD1. V trimming: 1 base; J trimming: 5 bases; junction bases outside the gene matches: 18. The germline CDR1 and CDR2 sequences are LNHDA and SQIVND (reference sequence). The CDR3 extends over 19 amino acids.

The chain uses TRBV28 and TRBJ2-5; 10 positions match TRBD2. The CDR3 length is 15 residues. Trimming took 5 bases from V and 5 from J; bases not matched to a gene: 8. CDR1 and CDR2 (germline): MDHEN, SYDVKM. CDR3 sequence reads: CASSTGGLAFETQYF. CDR3 in DNA: TGTGCCAGCAGTACGGGGGGACTAGCGTTCGAGACCCAGTACTTC.

This rearrangement joins TRBV20-1 to TRBJ2-1, with TRBD2 matching over 11 bases. The ends lost 3 bases at V and 4 bases at J; junction bases unmatched: 8. Germline V gene sequence: CDR1 DFQATT, CDR2 SNEGSKA (reference sequence). The CDR3 totals 16 residues. CDR3 amino acids: CSASLAGGALYNEQFF. The CDR3 DNA follows: TGCAGTGCTAGTCTAGCGGGGGGCGCCCTTTACAATGAGCAGTTCTTC.

V gene TRBV27 combines with J gene TRBJ1-6, with unresolved D. V gave up 5 bases and J gave up 0 bases, with 8 bases separating them. Germline CDR1 reads MNHEY; CDR2 reads SMNVEV (reference sequence). The CDR3 has 15 amino acids. CDR3 sequence reads: CASSIGSSYNSPLHF. CDR3 DNA sequence: TGTGCCAGCAGTATAGGGAGCTCCTATAATTCACCCCTCCACTTT.

This clone has only one observation. The chain has TRBV7-2 and TRBJ1-2; D uncertain. This CDR3 spans 15 amino acids. CDR1 is SGHTA and CDR2 is FQGNSA in the germline V gene. V was cut by 8 bases and J by 6 bases, with 22 bases left in between. CDR3 in DNA: TGTGCCAGCGTTCGAGTTCCGGGGAGGGAGAATGGCTACACCTTC. It yields the protein CASVRVPGRENGYTF.

J is TRBJ1-1 and V is TRBV4-1, with 9 bases aligning to TRBD1. The CDR3 covers 14 residues. V shed 4 bases, J shed 5 bases, and the junction held 5 bases outside the gene matches. The V gene's germline CDR1 is MGHRA and CDR2 YSYEKL. The CDR3 DNA reads as TGCGCCAGCAGCCGGACAGGGGTGTTGACTGAAGCTTTCTTT. Its protein is CASSRTGVLTEAFF.

The rearrangement joins TRBV7-9 to TRBJ1-5; 7 nucleotides agree with TRBD1. Per the germline V gene, CDR1 is SEHNR and CDR2 is FQNEAQ (reference sequence). Trimming at V came to 5 bases and at J to 7 bases, leaving 11 bases not matched to a gene. The CDR3 totals 15 residues. CDR3 region: CASSPDREAEQPQHF. In DNA form, the CDR3 reads TGTGCCAGCAGCCCCGACAGGGAGGCGGAACAGCCCCAGCATTTT.

The chain links TRBV5-1 to TRBJ2-7; no clear D gene. Germline V CDR1 and CDR2: SGHRS, YFSETQ. The ends were cut back, 2 bases at V and 7 bases at J, with 13 bases in the middle. This CDR3 is 13 amino acids long. Written as DNA, the CDR3 is TGCGCCAGCAGCTTCCCCCCTGGGCAGGAGCAGTACTTC. It translates to CASSFPPGQEQYF.

The rearrangement links TRBV4-3 to TRBJ1-2; a weak D match, TRBD1 (5 bases). The CDR3 totals 17 residues. From germline, CDR1 is LGHNA and CDR2 YSLEER. Deletions cut 0 bases from V and 8 bases from J, with 22 bases between. Written as DNA, the CDR3 is TGCGCCAGCAGCCAAGATCTGCGACAGCACTTCTCCCACGGCTACACCTTC. Translated: CASSQDLRQHFSHGYTF.